This T cell receptor (beta chain) appears in the sequencing data of a study of tumor-infiltrating lymphocytes in oesophageal squamous cell carcinoma. MiXCR was run by TCRdb on the PCR reads, yielding one entry per CDR3 protein. The sample lists about 21,000 distinct CDR3 sequences; around two fifths were seen once. From germline, CDR1 is MGHRA and CDR2 YSYEKL. CDR3 length: 18 residues. This clonotype was counted a few times. The final CDR3 position lacks the conserved phenylalanine or tryptophan, pointing to a likely read error. The sequence derives from a male donor with esophageal squamous cell carcinoma. V and J are TRBV4-1 and TRBJ2-7; 10 nucleotides agree with TRBD1. The source material was esophageal tumor tissue. This CDR3 reads CASSHTSGRTGGSYEQYL. Here the CDR3 DNA reads TGTGCCAGCAGCCACACAAGCGGAAGGACAGGGGGCTCCTACGAGCAGTACTTG.